This is a list of T cell receptor beta chains from one sample in a study of blood T cell repertoires in COVID-19. The data were produced by immunoSEQ multiplex PCR, yet TCRdb's version contains in-frame clones alone and is incomplete. Of some 400,000 clones listed, roughly 90% are singletons. What was sequenced was PBMCs or T cells enriched from blood (not recorded which). The receptors derive from a woman aged 40-49 years who had been exposed to COVID-19. Each CDR3 is given with its conserved first and last residue. Each record gives: clone size, J gene, D gene, V gene, CDR3 DNA, CDR3 protein. A D gene is named only where the DNA matches it firmly. Not every row has a clone size; where given, it reads once, few, many or a size class.

>-|TRBJ2-7|TRBD2|TRBV10-2
TGCGCCAGCAAAACTAGCGGGGGAAACGAGCAGTACTTC
CASKTSGGNEQYF
>-|TRBJ1-5|TRBD1|TRBV5-5
TGTGCCAGCAGCTTGCAGACAGGGGGTTTGCCCCAGCATTTT
CASSLQTGGLPQHF
>-|TRBJ2-1|TRBD1|TRBV18
TGTGCCAGCTCGCGATCTACAGGGGGTTCCTACAATGAGCAGTTCTTC
CASSRSTGGSYNEQFF
>once|TRBJ1-3|TRBD1|TRBV6-5
TGTGCCAGCAAATTGGGACAGACGATCGGAAACACCATATATTTT
CASKLGQTIGNTIYF
>-|TRBJ1-5|-|TRBV5-6
TGTGCCAGCAGCTTCCGCGGGGACGGCCAGCCCCAGCATTTT
CASSFRGDGQPQHF
>-|TRBJ1-3|-|TRBV6-1
TGTGCCAGCAGTGGGATTCGGACGGACTGGGGAAACACCATATATTTT
CASSGIRTDWGNTIYF
>-|TRBJ2-1|TRBD2|TRBV29-1
TGCAGCGTTGCAAGACTAGCGGGAGTAGACAATGAGCAGTTCTTC
CSVARLAGVDNEQFF
>once|TRBJ1-1|-|TRBV4-3
TGCGCCAGCAGCCACCGGAGAGAGAACACTGAAGCTTTCTTT
CASSHRRENTEAFF
>-|TRBJ1-1|-|TRBV29-1
TGCAGCGTTCAACCTCGGGGAATGAACACTGAAGCTTTCTTT
CSVQPRGMNTEAFF
>few|TRBJ1-1|TRBD1|TRBV7-8
TGTGCCAGCAGCCCTCAACTCCCGACAGGGAGGCCTGAAGCTTTCTTT
CASSPQLPTGRPEAFF
>once|TRBJ1-3|-|TRBV5-5
TGTGCCAGCAGCTCTACAGGGACGTCTGGAAACACCATATATTTT
CASSSTGTSGNTIYF
>-|TRBJ2-1|-|TRBV19
TGTGCCAGTAGTATATCGGGGGATGAGCAGTTCTTC
CASSISGDEQFF
>-|TRBJ1-2|-|TRBV19
TGTGCCAGTAGTATAAGAGCTATCGGGTATGGCTACACCTTC
CASSIRAIGYGYTF
>-|TRBJ1-2|-|TRBV19
TGTGCCATCTCGACAAAAAACTATGGCTACACCTTC
CAISTKNYGYTF
>-|TRBJ2-7|-|TRBV4-1
TGCGCCAGCAGCCAAGGTAGGGGCGAGCAGTACTTC
CASSQGRGEQYF
>-|TRBJ1-3|-|TRBV3-1/TRBV3-2
TGTGCCAGCTCTACTCAACGATTCGGAAACACCATATATTTT
CASSTQRFGNTIYF
>-|TRBJ1-2|-|TRBV6-1
TGTGCCAGCAGTGAGGCGGACACCTACTATGGCTACACCTTC
CASSEADTYYGYTF
>-|TRBJ2-7|TRBD2|TRBV6-5
TGTGCCAGCAGTCGGACTAGCGGGCCATACGAGCAGTACTTC
CASSRTSGPYEQYF
>-|TRBJ1-2|-|TRBV30
TGTGCCTGCAACGGGGGGGGTAGTGGCTACACCTTC
CACNGGGSGYTF
>-|TRBJ2-1|TRBD2|TRBV3-1/TRBV3-2
TGTGCCAGCAGCCAGACTTCTAGCGGGGGGGCCCTCAATGAGCAGTTCTTC
CASSQTSSGGALNEQFF
>-|TRBJ1-2|-|TRBV12-3/TRBV12-4
TGTGCCAGCAGTTTAGCCAGGGGCTATGGCTACACCTTC
CASSLARGYGYTF
>-|TRBJ2-7|TRBD2|TRBV9
TGTGCCAGCAGCGTAGGCGGCGGGAGCGCCTCCTACGAGCAGTACTTC
CASSVGGGSASYEQYF